Listed below are T cell receptor beta chains from one sample, sequenced in a study of OX40 agonist ivuxolimab in advanced cancers. Assay: immunoSEQ multiplex PCR; the TCRdb copy retains only in-frame clones and omits some. The sample has roughly 25,000 clones, just under 75% seen once; the top ten hold 18%. Sequences were derived from CD4+ or CD8+ T cells sorted from blood, sampled in a trial of the OX40 agonist ivuxolimab. All receptors come from an adult with an advanced solid tumor such as melanoma, head and neck, liver or kidney cancer. The CDR3 runs from the conserved cysteine through the conserved F or W. Each record gives: V gene, J gene, clone size, D gene, CDR3 DNA, CDR3 protein. A D gene is named only where the DNA matches it firmly. Clone size appears in some rows only: once, few, many, or a class for an expanded clone.

V: TRBV7-3; J: TRBJ1-6; size: .; D: .; DNA: TGTGCCAGCAGTTCAGGGTTAGTCGGGAATTCACCCCTCCACTTT; CDR3: CASSSGLVGNSPLHF
V: TRBV6-6; J: TRBJ1-2; size: .; D: .; DNA: TGTGCCAGCAGTTACTCTTCTGAGAGCTATGGCTACACCTTC; CDR3: CASSYSSESYGYTF
V: TRBV28; J: TRBJ1-1; size: medium-sized; D: .; DNA: TGTGCCAGCTCGCGGGAGACTGAAGCTTTCTTT; CDR3: CASSRETEAFF
V: TRBV9; J: TRBJ1-1; size: .; D: .; DNA: TGTGCCAGCAGCGGGACCCAGACAAGGGGGAGCGGGGCTTTCTTT; CDR3: CASSGTQTRGSGAFF
V: TRBV4-2; J: TRBJ2-7; size: .; D: .; DNA: TGTGCCAGCAGCCAAGGGTCCGAGCAGTACTTC; CDR3: CASSQGSEQYF
V: TRBV5-6; J: TRBJ2-7; size: .; D: .; DNA: TGTGCCAGCAGCTTGGGGGGCGGGCCCGCCTACGAGCAGTACTTC; CDR3: CASSLGGGPAYEQYF
V: TRBV2; J: TRBJ1-5; size: .; D: TRBD1; DNA: TGTGCCAGCGCGGGACAGGGAGGCAATCAGCCCCAGCATTTT; CDR3: CASAGQGGNQPQHF
V: TRBV7-9; J: TRBJ1-1; size: .; D: TRBD1; DNA: TGTGCCAGCAGCGGTCCATGGACAGGGGGCACTGAAGCTTTCTTT; CDR3: CASSGPWTGGTEAFF
V: TRBV7-6; J: TRBJ2-1; size: .; D: TRBD2; DNA: TGTGCCAGCAGCTTGGCGGTAGCGGGGGGCAGGGATGAGCAGTTCTTC; CDR3: CASSLAVAGGRDEQFF
V: TRBV16; J: TRBJ2-6; size: .; D: TRBD1; DNA: TGTGCCAGCAGTCTCCAGGGGGCATTCTCTGGGGCCAACGTCCTGACTTTC; CDR3: CASSLQGAFSGANVLTF
V: TRBV29-1; J: TRBJ2-3; size: .; D: TRBD1; DNA: TGCAGCGTTGGAGGGGGCAGAATCCCGAATACGCAGTATTTT; CDR3: CSVGGGRIPNTQYF
V: TRBV5-4; J: TRBJ1-1; size: .; D: .; DNA: TGTGCCAGCAGAATGGGCTCCGGGACTGAAGCTTTCTTT; CDR3: CASRMGSGTEAFF
V: TRBV5-1; J: TRBJ2-7; size: .; D: .; DNA: TGCGCCAGCAGCTTGGGTGGGGGGTACGAGCAGTACTTC; CDR3: CASSLGGGYEQYF
V: TRBV7-8; J: TRBJ2-7; size: few; D: .; DNA: TGTGCCAGCAGCGAGACAGCGGTCTCCTACGAGCAGTACTTC; CDR3: CASSETAVSYEQYF
V: TRBV30; J: TRBJ2-7; size: .; D: TRBD1; DNA: TGTGCCCGAATGGGGACAGCCTTAGGGGAGCAGTACTTC; CDR3: CARMGTALGEQYF
V: TRBV7-8; J: TRBJ2-5; size: .; D: TRBD2; DNA: TGTGCCAGCAGCTTACAAGCGGGGGGCCAGGGAGGGCAAGAGACCCAGTACTTC; CDR3: CASSLQAGGQGGQETQYF
V: TRBV23-1; J: TRBJ1-1; size: .; D: .; DNA: TGCGCCAGCAGTCGGCGGGCAGGGGACCCATTGAACACTGAAGCTTTCTTT; CDR3: CASSRRAGDPLNTEAFF
V: TRBV11-1; J: TRBJ1-2; size: .; D: .; DNA: TGTGCCAGCAGCCTTAGACAGTCCAATAACTATGGCTACACCTTC; CDR3: CASSLRQSNNYGYTF
V: TRBV9; J: TRBJ2-7; size: few; D: TRBD1; DNA: TGTGCCAGCAGCGTAGCCGGGACAGGGGGGGCCTACGAGCAGTACTTC; CDR3: CASSVAGTGGAYEQYF
V: TRBV7-9; J: TRBJ2-7; size: .; D: .; DNA: TGTGCCAGCAGCGCCGAGGACAGATCCTACGAGCAGTACTTC; CDR3: CASSAEDRSYEQYF
V: TRBV7-8; J: TRBJ2-5; size: .; D: .; DNA: TGTGCCAGCAGCTTAGGGGGAGGGGGGCAAGAGACCCAGTACTTC; CDR3: CASSLGGGGQETQYF
V: TRBV19; J: TRBJ2-5; size: .; D: TRBD1; DNA: TGTGCCAGTAGTCAAGGGGACAGGGCGACCCAGTACTTC; CDR3: CASSQGDRATQYF
V: TRBV6-5; J: TRBJ2-7; size: .; D: .; DNA: TGTGCCAGCGGAGGGACCTACGAGCAGTACTTC; CDR3: CASGGTYEQYF
V: TRBV29-1; J: TRBJ1-1; size: few; D: .; DNA: TGCAGCGTGAGGGGAGAGACCACTGAAGCTTTCTTT; CDR3: CSVRGETTEAFF
V: TRBV19; J: TRBJ2-5; size: many; D: .; DNA: TGTGCCAGTAGAAACGGGGGGACCCAGTACTTC; CDR3: CASRNGGTQYF
V: TRBV29-1; J: TRBJ2-1; size: .; D: .; DNA: TGCAGCGTGGTAGGGGTGGGCTCCTACAATGAGCAGTTCTTC; CDR3: CSVVGVGSYNEQFF
V: TRBV29-1; J: TRBJ1-2; size: once; D: .; DNA: TGCAGCGTTGAACCTGGATCGGGGGGCTACACCTTC; CDR3: CSVEPGSGGYTF
V: TRBV10-3; J: TRBJ1-5; size: .; D: .; DNA: TGTGCCATCAGTGAAGGGGGGCCTCAGCCCCAGCATTTT; CDR3: CAISEGGPQPQHF
V: TRBV28; J: TRBJ1-4; size: .; D: .; DNA: TGTGCCAGCAGTTTGGGGGCCTATCTCGTGGCTAATGAAAAACTGTTTTTT; CDR3: CASSLGAYLVANEKLFF
V: TRBV4-2; J: TRBJ2-2; size: .; D: TRBD2; DNA: TGTGCCAGCAGCCAGGAGGATCGACTAGCCAAGAACACCGGGGAGCTGTTTTTT; CDR3: CASSQEDRLAKNTGELFF
V: TRBV10-3; J: TRBJ2-7; size: .; D: TRBD1; DNA: TGTGCCATCAGTGACAGGGGGCACGAGCAGTACTTC; CDR3: CAISDRGHEQYF
V: TRBV6-5; J: TRBJ2-7; size: .; D: .; DNA: TGTGCCAGCATTCCCCCCGACTCCTACGAGCAGTACTTC; CDR3: CASIPPDSYEQYF
V: TRBV9; J: TRBJ1-2; size: .; D: .; DNA: TGTGCCAGCAGCCCAGGTCGGGGGGCGCATGGCTACACCTTC; CDR3: CASSPGRGAHGYTF
V: TRBV27; J: TRBJ1-2; size: .; D: .; DNA: TGTGCCAGCAGTTTGTCCGCCTTTAATGGCTACACCTTC; CDR3: CASSLSAFNGYTF
V: TRBV4-3; J: TRBJ1-3; size: .; D: .; DNA: TGCGCCAGCAGCCAAGGCGGAACCGGAAACACCATATATTTT; CDR3: CASSQGGTGNTIYF
V: TRBV6-5; J: TRBJ1-3; size: .; D: .; DNA: TGTGCCAGCAGTTACGGGGGGCCGGGAAACACCATATATTTT; CDR3: CASSYGGPGNTIYF
V: TRBV13; J: TRBJ2-3; size: .; D: .; DNA: TGTGCCAGCAGTGCGACTTTCAGCGGGACAAGCACAGATACGCAGTATTTT; CDR3: CASSATFSGTSTDTQYF
V: TRBV10-3; J: TRBJ2-3; size: .; D: .; DNA: TGTGCCATCAGTGAGTCGAGCTACAGGGACGTTAGCACAGATACGCAGTATTTT; CDR3: CAISESSYRDVSTDTQYF
V: TRBV29-1; J: TRBJ1-2; size: .; D: TRBD1; DNA: TGCAGCGTTGATCGGGAGGGGACAGCCTATGGCTACACCTTC; CDR3: CSVDREGTAYGYTF
V: TRBV7-6; J: TRBJ1-4; size: .; D: .; DNA: TGTGCCAGCGGTAGGAGTGAAAAACTGTTTTTT; CDR3: CASGRSEKLFF
V: TRBV7-3; J: TRBJ1-6; size: .; D: .; DNA: TGTGCCAGCAGCCTCTTTCCAAGACAGGCAACGGCGAGGAATTCACCCCTCCACTTT; CDR3: CASSLFPRQATARNSPLHF